The T cell receptor beta chain described here comes from a study of T cells in Graves' hyperthyroidism and ophthalmopathy. The TCR beta CDR3 regions underwent amplification using RNA transcripts as the source. HTBI primers were the set used in a first-round RT-PCR of the TCR CDR3. TCRdb processed the multiplex PCR reads anew with MiXCR; each CDR3 protein has one entry. The sample includes roughly 350,000 distinct CDR3 sequences, approximately 15% of them seen just once. Patients aged 18 to 65 had newly diagnosed hyperthyroidism lasting under 2 months. Trimming shortened V by 2 bases and J by 5 bases, and 11 bases separated the two germline ends. Per germline, CDR1 SGHRS and CDR2 YFSETQ. This CDR3 is built from 13 residues.

Sequenced sample: blood. This TCR was recovered from a woman in her twenties or thirties with Graves' hyperthyroidism. The V gene is TRBV5-1, the J gene TRBJ2-7; tentatively, D is TRBD1 or TRBD2 (5 bases each). The CDR3 DNA reads as TGCGCCAGCAGCTTCGGGACCTCTAACGAGCAGTACTTC. This encodes CASSFGTSNEQYF.